This TCR beta chain stems from a study of siplizumab effects on memory and regulatory T cells. Only in-frame clones appear in the TCRdb table, and some are missing; sequencing was by immunoSEQ multiplex PCR. The table has approximately 94,000 clones, roughly 93% seen once. This receptor was taken from a human donor in good health. The sequenced sample was non-Treg CD4+ T cells sorted from blood.

Written as DNA, the CDR3 is TGTGCCAGTAGATTTTTCCTGGGGGCTAGCGGTACCGGGGAGCTGTTTTTT. Its translation is CASRFFLGASGTGELFF. V gene TRBV19 combines with J gene TRBJ2-2, with a possible D match to TRBD2 (7 bases). The CDR3 is 17 amino acids. Trimming left V 6 bases short and J 5 bases short, with 22 bases between. In germline, CDR1 is LNHDA, CDR2 SQIVND (reference sequence). Full variable domain (remainder filled in from reference TRBV19 and TRBJ2-2): DGGITQSPKYLFRKEGQNVTLSCEQNLNHDAMYWYRQDPGQGLRLIYYSQIVNDFQKGDIAEGYSVSREKKESFPLTVTSAQKNPTAFYLCASRFFLGASGTGELFFGEGSRLTVL.